This T cell receptor (beta chain) was retrieved from a study of control samples from healthy donors and cancer patients. Clones were sequenced by immunoSEQ multiplex PCR, and TCRdb holds only the in-frame ones, with some missing. This sample carries about 130,000 clones, just under 95% of them seen once, and the ten largest clones take 5.5%. The V gene end was trimmed by 5 bases and the J gene end by 13 bases; junction bases not matched to a gene: 13. Germline values: CDR1 SGHTA, CDR2 FQGNSA. The CDR3 spans 15 residues. The TCR sequence derives from a man between 18 and 35 years old in good health. Material for sequencing was blood. This rearrangement joins TRBV7-2 to TRBJ2-1, with TRBD2 identical over 11 bases. In DNA form, the CDR3 reads TGTGCCAGCAGCCTCGGCCTAGCGGGGGGCGTAAATCAGTTCTTC. The encoded protein is CASSLGLAGGVNQFF.